These T cell receptor beta chains were read from a single sample in a study of blood T cell repertoires in COVID-19. TCRdb keeps only in-frame clones here, not all; method: immunoSEQ multiplex PCR. The table records approximately 390,000 clones, approximately 87% of them present only once. Sequencing was carried out using peripheral blood. The receptors were gathered from a woman aged 55-75 years with COVID-19, enrolled during active disease. The CDR3 runs from the conserved cysteine through the conserved F or W. D genes are given only for firm matches. Clone size is shown for a subset of rows, as once, few, many or a class of expanded clone.

clone size,J gene,V gene,D gene,CDR3 protein,CDR3 DNA
once,TRBJ1-2,TRBV28,-,CASSLDTNYGYTF,TGTGCCAGCAGTTTAGACACTAACTATGGCTACACCTTC
once,TRBJ2-7,TRBV6-5,-,CASSYEASYEQYF,TGTGCCAGCAGTTATGAGGCTTCCTACGAGCAGTACTTC
-,TRBJ2-1,TRBV3-1/TRBV3-2,-,CASSQRFGYNEQFF,TGTGCCAGCAGCCAGCGGTTCGGGTACAATGAGCAGTTCTTC
once,TRBJ2-3,TRBV9,TRBD2,CASGGDSRGTDTQYF,TGTGCCAGCGGGGGGGACTCCCGGGGCACAGATACGCAGTATTTT
-,TRBJ1-4,TRBV7-9,-,CASSPQGNEKLFF,TGTGCCAGCAGCCCTCAGGGGAATGAAAAACTGTTTTTT
-,TRBJ1-3,TRBV6-5,-,CASSYDSSGNTIYF,TGTGCCAGCAGTTATGACAGCTCTGGAAACACCATATATTTT
-,TRBJ2-2,TRBV7-7,TRBD2,CASSQGLAGGRAGELFF,TGTGCCAGCAGCCAGGGACTAGCGGGGGGGCGTGCCGGGGAGCTGTTTTTT
-,TRBJ2-3,TRBV7-9,TRBD1,CASSLDSTGIRTDTQYF,TGTGCCAGCAGCTTAGACTCGACAGGGATTCGCACAGATACGCAGTATTTT
-,TRBJ2-7,TRBV5-1,TRBD2,CASALAGGLSYEQYF,TGCGCCAGCGCACTAGCGGGGGGGCTGTCCTACGAGCAGTACTTC
-,TRBJ1-2,TRBV5-4,-,CASSGPDRLGGYTF,TGTGCCAGCAGCGGTCCCGACAGATTGGGTGGCTACACCTTC
-,TRBJ1-1,TRBV28,-,CASSLQAPATNTEAFF,TGTGCCAGCAGTTTACAGGCGCCAGCTACGAACACTGAAGCTTTCTTT
-,TRBJ1-3,TRBV5-1,-,CASSLRTQGLSGNTIYF,TGCGCCAGCAGCTTGAGGACCCAGGGACTATCTGGAAACACCATATATTTT
once,TRBJ1-5,TRBV30,TRBD1,CAWSRDRGQGQPQHF,TGTGCCTGGAGCAGAGACAGGGGTCAAGGTCAGCCCCAGCATTTT
-,TRBJ2-7,TRBV14,TRBD1,CASSLRTGTNEQYF,TGTGCCAGCAGCCTACGGACAGGGACCAACGAGCAGTACTTC
-,TRBJ2-2,TRBV11-3,TRBD2,CASSPSGADTGELFF,TGTGCCAGCAGCCCTAGCGGGGCAGACACCGGGGAGCTGTTTTTT
-,TRBJ1-1,TRBV7-3,-,CASSRDSHTEAFF,TGTGCCAGCAGCCGCGACTCGCACACTGAAGCTTTCTTT
once,TRBJ1-1,TRBV29-1,TRBD1,CSAKGQGEPEAFF,TGCAGCGCCAAGGGACAGGGAGAACCTGAAGCTTTCTTT
-,TRBJ1-1,TRBV6-4,TRBD1,CASSPRDRVRVNTEAFF,TGTGCCAGCAGTCCCCGGGACAGGGTGAGAGTAAACACTGAAGCTTTCTTT
-,TRBJ1-1,TRBV4-1,TRBD1,CASSQARQGGTEAFF,TGCGCCAGCAGCCAAGCTAGACAGGGGGGTACTGAAGCTTTCTTT
-,TRBJ2-1,TRBV19,-,CASSMRSNRINNEQFF,TGTGCCAGTAGTATGAGGTCCAACCGAATTAACAATGAGCAGTTCTTC
once,TRBJ1-2,TRBV28,-,CASSASGHRGYTF,TGTGCCAGCAGTGCCTCCGGCCACAGAGGCTACACCTTC
-,TRBJ2-2,TRBV18,TRBD1,CASSQTGSPGELFF,TGTGCCAGCTCACAGACAGGGAGCCCCGGGGAGCTGTTTTTT
-,TRBJ1-2,TRBV28,-,CASSPPSGYGYTF,TGTGCCAGCAGCCCCCCCTCGGGCTATGGCTACACCTTC
-,TRBJ1-5,TRBV7-9,TRBD1,CASSFWQGGTEPQHF,TGTGCCAGCAGCTTTTGGCAGGGGGGTACAGAGCCCCAGCATTTT
few,TRBJ1-5,TRBV6-5,TRBD1,CASSSGQGGFYQHF,TGTGCCAGCAGCTCGGGACAGGGTGGATTTTACCAGCATTTT
-,TRBJ1-6,TRBV19,TRBD1,CASSTPGQGASYNSPLHF,TGTGCCAGTAGTACTCCGGGACAGGGGGCATCCTATAATTCACCCCTCCACTTT
-,TRBJ1-1,TRBV5-1,-,CASSLETEKAFF,TGCGCCAGCAGCTTGGAGACTGAAAAAGCTTTCTTT
few,TRBJ2-5,TRBV24-1,TRBD2,CATSDLTSGGGETQYF,TGTGCCACCAGTGATCTAACTAGCGGGGGAGGCGAGACCCAGTACTTC
-,TRBJ1-3,TRBV11-2,-,CASSLDTPSNTIYF,TGTGCCAGCAGCTTAGATACACCATCCAACACCATATATTTT
-,TRBJ1-5,TRBV7-2,-,CASSPGEYSNQPQHF,TGTGCCAGCAGCCCGGGGGAATATAGCAATCAGCCCCAGCATTTT
-,TRBJ1-2,TRBV28,TRBD1,CATRGTGDGYTF,TGTGCCACCAGGGGGACAGGGGATGGCTACACCTTC
-,TRBJ1-2,TRBV7-9,TRBD1,CASSFGTADGYTF,TGTGCCAGCAGCTTCGGGACAGCTGATGGCTACACCTTC
-,TRBJ2-2,TRBV5-1,-,CASSLRALINTGELFF,TGCGCCAGCAGCCTCAGGGCGCTTATTAACACCGGGGAGCTGTTTTTT
-,TRBJ2-3,TRBV7-9,-,CASSLDYTDTQYF,TGTGCCAGCAGCCTCGACTACACAGATACGCAGTATTTT
-,TRBJ1-5,TRBV2,-,CASSEGTDSNQPQHF,TGTGCCAGCAGTGAAGGGACAGATAGCAATCAGCCCCAGCATTTT
-,TRBJ2-4,TRBV21-1,-,CASSLDCEDSAKNIQYF,TGTGCCAGCAGCCTTGATTGCGAGGACTCAGCCAAAAACATTCAGTACTTC
-,TRBJ1-4,TRBV6-5,-,CASKTGDNEKLFF,TGTGCCAGTAAGACAGGCGATAATGAAAAACTGTTTTTT
-,TRBJ2-1,TRBV12-3/TRBV12-4,TRBD1,CASSTGTGGQQFF,TGTGCCAGCAGTACCGGGACAGGGGGTCAGCAGTTCTTC
once,TRBJ2-2,TRBV12-5,-,CATLMELFF,TGTGCTACCCTCATGGAGTTGTTTTTT
-,TRBJ1-2,TRBV20-1,-,CSAREVAQNF,TGCAGTGCTAGAGAGGTTGCCCAGAACTTC
-,TRBJ1-1,TRBV27,-,CASSTQLTGNEAFF,TGTGCCAGCAGTACCCAACTTACAGGAAATGAAGCTTTCTTT
-,TRBJ1-1,TRBV9,-,CASSVVLATEAFF,TGTGCCAGCAGCGTCGTTTTGGCCACTGAAGCTTTCTTT
-,TRBJ1-2,TRBV10-2,-,CASRAGMGYGYTF,TGCGCCAGCAGGGCAGGGATGGGATATGGCTACACCTTC